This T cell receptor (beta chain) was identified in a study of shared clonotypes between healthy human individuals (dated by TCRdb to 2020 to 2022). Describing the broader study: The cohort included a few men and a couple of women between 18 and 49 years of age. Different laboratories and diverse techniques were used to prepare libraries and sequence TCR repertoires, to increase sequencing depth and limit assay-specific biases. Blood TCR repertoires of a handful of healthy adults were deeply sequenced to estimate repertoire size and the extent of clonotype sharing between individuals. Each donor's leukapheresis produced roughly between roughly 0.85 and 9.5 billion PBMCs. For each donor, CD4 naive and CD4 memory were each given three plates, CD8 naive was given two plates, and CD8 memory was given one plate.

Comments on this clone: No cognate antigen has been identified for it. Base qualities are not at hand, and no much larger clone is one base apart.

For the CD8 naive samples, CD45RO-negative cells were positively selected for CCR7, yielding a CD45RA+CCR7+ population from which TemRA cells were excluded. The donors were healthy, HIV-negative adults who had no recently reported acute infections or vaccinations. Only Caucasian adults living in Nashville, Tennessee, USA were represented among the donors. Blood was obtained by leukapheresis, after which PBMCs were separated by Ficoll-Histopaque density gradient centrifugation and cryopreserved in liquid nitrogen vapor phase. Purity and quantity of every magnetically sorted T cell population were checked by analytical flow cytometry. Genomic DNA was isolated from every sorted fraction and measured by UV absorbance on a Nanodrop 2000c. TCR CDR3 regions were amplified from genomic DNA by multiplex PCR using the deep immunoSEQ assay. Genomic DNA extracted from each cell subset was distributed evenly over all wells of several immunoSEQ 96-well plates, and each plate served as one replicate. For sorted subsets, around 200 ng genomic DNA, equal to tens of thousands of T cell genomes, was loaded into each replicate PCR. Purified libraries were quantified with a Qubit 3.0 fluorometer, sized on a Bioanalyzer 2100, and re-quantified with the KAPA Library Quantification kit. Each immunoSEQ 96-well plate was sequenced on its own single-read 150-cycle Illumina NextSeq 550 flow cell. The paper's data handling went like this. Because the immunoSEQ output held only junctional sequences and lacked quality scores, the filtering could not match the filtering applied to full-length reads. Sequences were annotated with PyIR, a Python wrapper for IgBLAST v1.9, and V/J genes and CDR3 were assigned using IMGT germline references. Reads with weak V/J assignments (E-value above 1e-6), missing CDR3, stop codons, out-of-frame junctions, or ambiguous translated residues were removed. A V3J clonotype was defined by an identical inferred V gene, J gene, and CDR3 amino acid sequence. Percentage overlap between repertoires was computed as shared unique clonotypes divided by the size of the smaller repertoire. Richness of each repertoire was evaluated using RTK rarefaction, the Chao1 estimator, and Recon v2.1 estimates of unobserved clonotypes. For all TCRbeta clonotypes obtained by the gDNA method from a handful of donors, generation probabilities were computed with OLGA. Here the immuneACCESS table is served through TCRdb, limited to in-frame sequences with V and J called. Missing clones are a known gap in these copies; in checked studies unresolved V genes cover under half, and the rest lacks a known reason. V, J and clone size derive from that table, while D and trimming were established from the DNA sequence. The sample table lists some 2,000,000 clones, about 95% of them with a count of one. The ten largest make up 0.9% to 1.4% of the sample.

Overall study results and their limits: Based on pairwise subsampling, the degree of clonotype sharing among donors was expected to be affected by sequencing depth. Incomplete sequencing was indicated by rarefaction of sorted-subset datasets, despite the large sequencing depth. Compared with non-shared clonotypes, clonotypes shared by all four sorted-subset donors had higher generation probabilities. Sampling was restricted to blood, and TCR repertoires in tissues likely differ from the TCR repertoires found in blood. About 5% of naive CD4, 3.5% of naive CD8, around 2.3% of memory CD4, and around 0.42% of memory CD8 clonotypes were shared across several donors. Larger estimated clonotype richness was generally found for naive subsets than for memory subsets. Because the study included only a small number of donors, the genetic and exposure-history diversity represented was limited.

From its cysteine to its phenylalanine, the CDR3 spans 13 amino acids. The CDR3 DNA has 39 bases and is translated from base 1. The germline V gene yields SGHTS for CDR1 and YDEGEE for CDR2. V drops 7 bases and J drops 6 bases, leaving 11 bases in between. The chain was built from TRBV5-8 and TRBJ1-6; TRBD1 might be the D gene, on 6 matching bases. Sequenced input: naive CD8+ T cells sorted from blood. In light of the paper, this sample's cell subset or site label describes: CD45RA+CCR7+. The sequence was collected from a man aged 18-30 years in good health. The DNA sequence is TGTGCCAGCCCATTACAGGGTAATTCACCCCTCCACTTT. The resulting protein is CASPLQGNSPLHF.